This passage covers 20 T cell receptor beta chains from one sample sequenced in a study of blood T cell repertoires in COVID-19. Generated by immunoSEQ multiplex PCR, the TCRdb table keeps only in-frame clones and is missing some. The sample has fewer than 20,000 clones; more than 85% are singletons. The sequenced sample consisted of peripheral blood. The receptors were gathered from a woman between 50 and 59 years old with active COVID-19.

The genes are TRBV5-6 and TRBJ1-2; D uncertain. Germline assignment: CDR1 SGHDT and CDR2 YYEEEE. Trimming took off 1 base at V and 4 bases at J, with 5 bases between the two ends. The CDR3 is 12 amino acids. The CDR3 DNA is TGTGCCAGCAGCTTGTCCTCCTATGGCTACACCTTC. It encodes CASSLSSYGYTF.

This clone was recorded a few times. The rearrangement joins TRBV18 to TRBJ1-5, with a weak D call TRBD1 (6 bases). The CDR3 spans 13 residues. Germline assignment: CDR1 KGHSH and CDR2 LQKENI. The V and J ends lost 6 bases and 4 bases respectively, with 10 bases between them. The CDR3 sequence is CASSGDINQPQHF. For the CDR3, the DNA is TGTGCCAGCTCTGGGGACATAAATCAGCCCCAGCATTTT.

The CDR3 nucleotides read TGTGCCAGTTCCGGGACTAGCGGATTCTTTGGGGACGAGCAGTACTTC. Its protein is CASSGTSGFFGDEQYF. The chain uses TRBV2 and TRBJ2-7; 11 nucleotides align to TRBD2. Germline V gene data show CDR1 as SNHLY and CDR2 as FYNNEI. After removal of 9 bases from V and 5 bases from J, the junction contained 15 bases not matched to a gene. This CDR3 is 16 amino acids long.

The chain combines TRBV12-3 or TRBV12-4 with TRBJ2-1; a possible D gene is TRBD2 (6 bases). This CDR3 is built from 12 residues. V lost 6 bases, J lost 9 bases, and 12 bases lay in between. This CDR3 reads CASRVVAAEQFF. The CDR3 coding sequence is TGTGCCAGCAGAGTTGTAGCGGCTGAGCAGTTCTTC.

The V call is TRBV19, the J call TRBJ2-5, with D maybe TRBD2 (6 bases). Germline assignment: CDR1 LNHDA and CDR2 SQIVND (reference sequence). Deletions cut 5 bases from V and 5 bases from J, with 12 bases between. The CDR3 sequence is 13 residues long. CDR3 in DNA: TGTGCCAGTAGTGGAGGGCGGGTCGAGACCCAGTACTTC. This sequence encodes CASSGGRVETQYF.

The chain's CDR3 is CASSYSGVTGELFF. The CDR3 DNA is TGTGCCAGCAGTTACTCGGGAGTCACCGGGGAGCTGTTTTTT. The chain links TRBV6-6 to TRBJ2-2, with a tentative D call TRBD2 (5 bases). Per the germline V gene, CDR1 is MNHNY and CDR2 is SVGAGI (reference sequence). The CDR3 sequence is 14 residues long. Trimming cost V 0 bases and J 4 bases, with 6 bases left between them.

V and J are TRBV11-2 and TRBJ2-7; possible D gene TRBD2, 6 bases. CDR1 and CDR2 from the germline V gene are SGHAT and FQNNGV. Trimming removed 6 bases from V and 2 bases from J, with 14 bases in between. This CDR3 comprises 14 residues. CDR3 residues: CASSTASEAYEQYF. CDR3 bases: TGTGCCAGCAGTACGGCTAGCGAGGCCTACGAGCAGTACTTC.

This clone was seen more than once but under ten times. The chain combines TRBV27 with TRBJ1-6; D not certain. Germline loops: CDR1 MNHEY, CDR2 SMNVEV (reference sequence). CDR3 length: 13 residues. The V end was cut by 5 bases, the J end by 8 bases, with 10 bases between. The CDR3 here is CASSPRGDSPLHF. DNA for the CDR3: TGTGCCAGCAGTCCCCGGGGTGATTCACCCCTCCACTTT.

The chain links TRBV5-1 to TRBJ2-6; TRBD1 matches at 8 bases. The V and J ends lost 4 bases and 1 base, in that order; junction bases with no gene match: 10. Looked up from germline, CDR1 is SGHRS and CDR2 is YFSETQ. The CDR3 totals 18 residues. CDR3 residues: CASSIVQGAASGANVLTF. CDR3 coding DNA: TGCGCCAGCAGCATCGTTCAGGGGGCGGCTTCTGGGGCCAACGTCCTGACTTTC.

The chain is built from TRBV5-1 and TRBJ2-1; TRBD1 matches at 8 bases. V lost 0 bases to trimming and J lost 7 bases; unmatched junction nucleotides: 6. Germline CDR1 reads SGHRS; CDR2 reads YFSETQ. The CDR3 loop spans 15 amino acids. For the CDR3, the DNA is TGCGCCAGCAGCTTGGCGCAGGGGGCTGGGAATGAGCAGTTCTTC. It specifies CASSLAQGAGNEQFF.

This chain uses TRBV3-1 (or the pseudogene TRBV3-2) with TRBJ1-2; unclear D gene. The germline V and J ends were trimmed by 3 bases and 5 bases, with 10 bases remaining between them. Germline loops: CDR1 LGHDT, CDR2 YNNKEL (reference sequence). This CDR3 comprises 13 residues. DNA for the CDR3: TGTGCCAGCAGCCAGATAATCGGGTATGGCTACACCTTC. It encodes CASSQIIGYGYTF.

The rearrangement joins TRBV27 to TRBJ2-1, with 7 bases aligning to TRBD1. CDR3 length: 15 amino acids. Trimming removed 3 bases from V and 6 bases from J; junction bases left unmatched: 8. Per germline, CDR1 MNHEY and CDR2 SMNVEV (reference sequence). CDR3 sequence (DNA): TGTGCCAGCAGTTTCTCCGGGACAGCCGTCAATGAGCAGTTCTTC. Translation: CASSFSGTAVNEQFF.

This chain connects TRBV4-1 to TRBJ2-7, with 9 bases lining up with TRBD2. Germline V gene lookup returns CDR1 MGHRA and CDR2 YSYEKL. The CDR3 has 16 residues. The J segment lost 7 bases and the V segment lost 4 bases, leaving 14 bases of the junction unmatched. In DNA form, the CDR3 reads TGCGCCAGCAGCCCCAGCCCGGGACTAGCTGATGGGGAGCAGTACTTC. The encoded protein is CASSPSPGLADGEQYF.

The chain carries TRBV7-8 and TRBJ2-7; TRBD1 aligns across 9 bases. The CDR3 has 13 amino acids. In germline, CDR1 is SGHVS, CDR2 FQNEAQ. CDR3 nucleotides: TGTGCGACCCGGGACAGGGTCACCTACGAGCAGTACTTC. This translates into CATRDRVTYEQYF.

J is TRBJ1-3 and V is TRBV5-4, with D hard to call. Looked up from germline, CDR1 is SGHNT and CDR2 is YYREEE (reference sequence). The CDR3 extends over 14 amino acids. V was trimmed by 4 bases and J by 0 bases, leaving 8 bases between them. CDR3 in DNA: TGTGCCAGCAGCGGGCGGGACTCTGGAAACACCATATATTTT. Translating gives CASSGRDSGNTIYF.

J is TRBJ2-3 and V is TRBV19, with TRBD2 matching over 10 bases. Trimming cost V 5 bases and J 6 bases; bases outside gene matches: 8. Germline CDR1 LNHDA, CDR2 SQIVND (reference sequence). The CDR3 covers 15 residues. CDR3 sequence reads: CASSYLAGVSDTQYF. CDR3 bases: TGTGCCAGTAGTTACCTAGCGGGAGTTTCGGATACGCAGTATTTT.

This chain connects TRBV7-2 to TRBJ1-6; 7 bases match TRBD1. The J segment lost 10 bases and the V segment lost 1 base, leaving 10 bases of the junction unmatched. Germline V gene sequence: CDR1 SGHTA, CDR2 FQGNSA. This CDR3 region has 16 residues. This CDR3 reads CASSLGRQGYGSPLHF. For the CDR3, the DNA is TGTGCCAGCAGCTTAGGACGACAGGGTTATGGATCACCCCTCCACTTT.

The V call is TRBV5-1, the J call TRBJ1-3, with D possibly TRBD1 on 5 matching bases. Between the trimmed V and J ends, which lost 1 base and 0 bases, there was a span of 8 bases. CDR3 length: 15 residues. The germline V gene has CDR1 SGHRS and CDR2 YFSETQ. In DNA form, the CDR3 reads TGCGCCAGCAGCTTGTCAGGGAACTCTGGAAACACCATATATTTT. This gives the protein CASSLSGNSGNTIYF.

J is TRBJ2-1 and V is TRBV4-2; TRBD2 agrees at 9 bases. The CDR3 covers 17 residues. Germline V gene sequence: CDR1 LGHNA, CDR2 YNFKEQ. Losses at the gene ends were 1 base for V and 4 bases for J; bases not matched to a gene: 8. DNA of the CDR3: TGTGCCAGCAGCCAAGTCCTAGCGGGACGGGGGTACAATGAGCAGTTCTTC. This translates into CASSQVLAGRGYNEQFF.

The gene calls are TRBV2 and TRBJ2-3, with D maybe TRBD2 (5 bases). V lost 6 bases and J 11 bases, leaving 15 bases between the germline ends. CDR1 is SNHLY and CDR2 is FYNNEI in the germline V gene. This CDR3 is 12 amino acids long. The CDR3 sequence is CASSRETGEQYF. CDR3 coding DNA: TGTGCCAGCAGCCGGGAAACCGGAGAGCAGTATTTT.